This is a list of T cell receptor beta chains from one sample in a study of cytomegalovirus exposure and HLA in healthy donors. Sequencing was performed with immunoSEQ multiplex PCR; in TCRdb, only in-frame clones are kept and a portion is missing. Of roughly 160,000 clones listed, roughly 77% were seen once; the top ten hold around 2%. Material for sequencing was PBMCs. The receptor set was obtained from a man aged 50 to 60 in good health and CMV-seropositive. CDR3s include the opening cysteine and the closing phenylalanine or tryptophan. The D gene is left open where the match is weak. For some rows the clone size is stated as once, few or many, or as a class when expanded; others skip it.

cdr3_nt cdr3_aa v_call d_call clone_size j_call
TGTGCCAGCAGTCAGTCGACAGGGGCCAAAGCTTTCTTT CASSQSTGAKAFF TRBV6-5 TRBD1 - TRBJ1-1
TGTGCCTTACAGGGGCCTAATGAAAAACTGTTTTTT CALQGPNEKLFF TRBV6-6 TRBD1 - TRBJ1-4
TGTGCCAGCAGCGTAGCTAGCGGGATATCTGGCGATACGCAGTATTTT CASSVASGISGDTQYF TRBV9 TRBD2 - TRBJ2-3
TGCGCCAGCAGCCCTCAAGGGACAGGCCAAGAGACCCAGTACTTC CASSPQGTGQETQYF TRBV4-1 TRBD1 - TRBJ2-5
TGTGCCAGAAAGGCGGGCTCCACGCAGTATTTT CARKAGSTQYF TRBV6-5 - - TRBJ2-3
TGCGCCAGCAGCTTCGACGGGACAGGGGGAGGTCAGCCCCAGCATTTT CASSFDGTGGGQPQHF TRBV5-1 TRBD1 - TRBJ1-5
TGTGCCAGCAGTTTCGCACCACCACAGGGTTTCCACGAGCAGTACTTC CASSFAPPQGFHEQYF TRBV28 - - TRBJ2-7
TGTGCCAGCTCACCCCAGGGTGTAATACCCTACGAGCAGTACTTC CASSPQGVIPYEQYF TRBV18 - few TRBJ2-7
TGTGCCAGCCTTAGACAGGGCTCGTACACTGAAGCTTTCTTT CASLRQGSYTEAFF TRBV27 TRBD1 - TRBJ1-1
TGTGCCAGCAGCTCCACAGGGCCCTACGAGCAGTACTTC CASSSTGPYEQYF TRBV14 - - TRBJ2-7
TGTGCCAGCAGCAAATCGTGGGGTTCCAGGGATCCCTACAATGAGCAGTTCTTC CASSKSWGSRDPYNEQFF TRBV21-1 - - TRBJ2-1
TGCGCCAGCAGCCGACGGACTAGCATACAAGAGGAGCAGTTCTTC CASSRRTSIQEEQFF TRBV5-1 TRBD2 - TRBJ2-1
TGTGCCAGCAGCTGGGGCCGGGGGGGGAATGAGCAGTTCTTC CASSWGRGGNEQFF TRBV5-6 TRBD2 - TRBJ2-1
TGTGCCAGTAGTAAATACTTGGACAGGGCGACGCTCCATGGCTACACCTTC CASSKYLDRATLHGYTF TRBV19 TRBD1 - TRBJ1-2
TGCGCCAGCAGCTTTGAGGGCACAGATACGCAGTATTTT CASSFEGTDTQYF TRBV5-1 - - TRBJ2-3
TGTGCAAGTCGCTTAGGGACTAGCGGGGGCCCGAACACCGGGGAGCTGTTTTTT CASRLGTSGGPNTGELFF TRBV12-2 - - TRBJ2-2
TGTGCCAGTAGTAGTTTAAACAGGGAAACAGGGGATCAGCCCCAGCATTTT CASSSLNRETGDQPQHF TRBV19 TRBD1 few TRBJ1-5
TGCGCCAGCAGCCAAGATATGTTACAGGGACACACCGGGGAGCTGTTTTTT CASSQDMLQGHTGELFF TRBV4-3 - few TRBJ2-2
TGTGCCAGCAGCGTACTTGGGGGGTACACTGAAGCTTTCTTT CASSVLGGYTEAFF TRBV9 - - TRBJ1-1
TGTGCCAGCAGCTTAGGGGGTAGGAGGGTTGATGAAGCTTTCTTT CASSLGGRRVDEAFF TRBV7-8 - - TRBJ1-1
TGTGCCAGCAGCGGCGGCAGGGTAGCCAAAAACATTCAGTACTTC CASSGGRVAKNIQYF TRBV7-8 - - TRBJ2-4
TGTGCCAGCAGCAAATCCGAAGCATACCAAGAGACCCAGTACTTC CASSKSEAYQETQYF TRBV21-1 - once TRBJ2-5
TGTGCCAGGGTCAGAGGGGGCGAGAGCAATCAGCCCCAGCATTTT CARVRGGESNQPQHF TRBV19 TRBD1 - TRBJ1-5
TGTGCCAGCAGCTTTAACGGGGGGCCGAGCACAGATACGCAGTATTTT CASSFNGGPSTDTQYF TRBV7-2 - - TRBJ2-3
TGTGCCAGCAGCTTAGCTGGACAGGGAAATGAAAAACTGTTTTTT CASSLAGQGNEKLFF TRBV7-9 TRBD1 - TRBJ1-4
TGTGCCAGCAGCTTAGCAGGGGGCCGGGAAACTGAAGCTTTCTTT CASSLAGGRETEAFF TRBV7-9 TRBD1 - TRBJ1-1
TGTGCCAGCAGCTACAGGGACAGGACTGAAGCTTTCTTT CASSYRDRTEAFF TRBV13 TRBD1 few TRBJ1-1
TGTGCCAGCAGCCCCAGACAGGCCGTCTCTGGAAACACCATATATTTT CASSPRQAVSGNTIYF TRBV7-9 - - TRBJ1-3
TGTGCCAGCAGTCTCTATAATCAGCCCCAGCATTTT CASSLYNQPQHF TRBV28 - - TRBJ1-5
TGTGCCAGCAGTTCGCCGGACAGGCCCTACGAGCAGTACTTC CASSSPDRPYEQYF TRBV28 TRBD1 - TRBJ2-7
TGTGCCACTGGGGTAGGACAGGGGAACACCGGGGAGCTGTTTTTT CATGVGQGNTGELFF TRBV10-3 TRBD1 - TRBJ2-2